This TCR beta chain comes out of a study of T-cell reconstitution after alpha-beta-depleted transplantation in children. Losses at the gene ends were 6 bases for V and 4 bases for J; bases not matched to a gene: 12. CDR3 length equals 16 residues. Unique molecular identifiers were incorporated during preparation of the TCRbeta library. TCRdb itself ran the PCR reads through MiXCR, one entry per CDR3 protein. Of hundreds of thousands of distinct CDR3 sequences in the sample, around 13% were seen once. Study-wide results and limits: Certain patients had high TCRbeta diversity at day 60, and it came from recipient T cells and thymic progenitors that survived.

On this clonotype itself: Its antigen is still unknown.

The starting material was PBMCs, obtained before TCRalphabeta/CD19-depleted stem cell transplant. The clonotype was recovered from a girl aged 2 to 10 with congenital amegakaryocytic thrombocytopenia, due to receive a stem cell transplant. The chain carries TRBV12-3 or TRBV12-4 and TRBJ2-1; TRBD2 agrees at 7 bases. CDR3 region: CASSVGWGGIYNEQFF. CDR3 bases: TGTGCCAGCAGCGTCGGTTGGGGGGGAATTTACAATGAGCAGTTCTTC.